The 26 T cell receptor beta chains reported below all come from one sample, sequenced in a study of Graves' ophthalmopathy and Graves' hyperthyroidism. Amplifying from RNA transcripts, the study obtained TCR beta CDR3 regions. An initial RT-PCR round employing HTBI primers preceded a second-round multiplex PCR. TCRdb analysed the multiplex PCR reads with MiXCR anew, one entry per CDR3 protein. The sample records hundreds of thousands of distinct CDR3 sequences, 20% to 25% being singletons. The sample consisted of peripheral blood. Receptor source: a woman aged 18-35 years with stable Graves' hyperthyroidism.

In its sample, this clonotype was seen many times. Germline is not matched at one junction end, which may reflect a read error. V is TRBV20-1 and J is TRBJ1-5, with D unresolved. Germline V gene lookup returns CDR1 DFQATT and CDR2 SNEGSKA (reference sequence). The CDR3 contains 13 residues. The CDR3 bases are TGCAGTGCGAGAGAGTTGGGCAATCAGCCCCAGCATTTT. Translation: CSARELGNQPQHF.

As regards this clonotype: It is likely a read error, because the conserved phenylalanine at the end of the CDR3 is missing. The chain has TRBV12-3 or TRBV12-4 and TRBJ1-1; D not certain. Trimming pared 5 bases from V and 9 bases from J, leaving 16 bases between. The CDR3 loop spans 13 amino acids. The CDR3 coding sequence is TGTGCCAGCAGTCCCAGCGGTGGGAAAAAAGCTTTCATT. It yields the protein CASSPSGGKKAFI.

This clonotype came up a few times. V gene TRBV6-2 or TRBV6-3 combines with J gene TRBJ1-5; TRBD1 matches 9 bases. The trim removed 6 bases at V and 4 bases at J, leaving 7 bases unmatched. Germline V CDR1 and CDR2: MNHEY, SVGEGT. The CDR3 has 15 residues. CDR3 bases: TGTGCCAGCAGCTACGGGACAGGGAGGAATCAGCCCCAGCATTTT. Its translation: CASSYGTGRNQPQHF.

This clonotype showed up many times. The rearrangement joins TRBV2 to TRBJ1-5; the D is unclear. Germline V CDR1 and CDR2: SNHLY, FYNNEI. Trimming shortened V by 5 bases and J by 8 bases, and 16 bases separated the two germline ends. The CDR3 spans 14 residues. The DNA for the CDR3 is TGTGCCAGCAGTTCCGGACGGTCTCGGAAGCCCCAGCATTTT. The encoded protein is CASSSGRSRKPQHF. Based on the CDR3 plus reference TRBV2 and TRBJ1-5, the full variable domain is EPEVTQTPSHQVTQMGQEVILRCVPISNHLYFYWYRQILGQKVEFLVSFYNNEISEKSEIFDDQFSVERPDGSNFTLKIRSTKLEDSAMYFCASSSGRSRKPQHFGDGTRLSIL.

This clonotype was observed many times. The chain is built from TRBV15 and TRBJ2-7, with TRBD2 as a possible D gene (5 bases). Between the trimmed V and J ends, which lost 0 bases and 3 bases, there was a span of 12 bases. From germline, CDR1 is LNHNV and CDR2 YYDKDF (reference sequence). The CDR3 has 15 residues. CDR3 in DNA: TGTGCCACCAGCAGAGATCCAGCGGTAGGCTACGAGCAGTACTTC. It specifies CATSRDPAVGYEQYF.

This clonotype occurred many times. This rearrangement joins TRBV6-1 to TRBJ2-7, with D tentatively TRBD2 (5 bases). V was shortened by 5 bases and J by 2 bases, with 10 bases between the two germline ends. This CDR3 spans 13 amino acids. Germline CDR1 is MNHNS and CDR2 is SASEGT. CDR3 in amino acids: CASSPRGPYEQYF. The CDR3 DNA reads TGTGCCAGCAGTCCTAGAGGGCCCTACGAGCAGTACTTC.

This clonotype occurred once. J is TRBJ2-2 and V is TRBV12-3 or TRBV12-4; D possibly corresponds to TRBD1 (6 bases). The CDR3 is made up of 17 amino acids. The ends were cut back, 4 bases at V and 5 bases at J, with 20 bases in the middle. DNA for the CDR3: TGTGCCAGCAGTTCGGATACCGTGGGGGCGCGGACCGGGGAGCTGTTTTTT. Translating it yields CASSSDTVGARTGELFF.

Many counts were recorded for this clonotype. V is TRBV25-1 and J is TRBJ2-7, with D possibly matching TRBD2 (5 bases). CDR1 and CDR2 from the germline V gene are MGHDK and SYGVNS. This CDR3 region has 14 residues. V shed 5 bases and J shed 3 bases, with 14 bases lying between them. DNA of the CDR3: TGTGCCAGCAGTACATCGGGGAGCCACTACGAGCAGTACTTC. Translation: CASSTSGSHYEQYF.

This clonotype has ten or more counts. CDR3 in amino acids: CASSEADANTGELFF. The CDR3 nucleotides are TGTGCCAGCAGTGAAGCGGACGCCAACACCGGGGAGCTGTTTTTT. This chain joins TRBV2 and TRBJ2-2; D gene uncertain. Trimming removed 0 bases from V and 2 bases from J, with 7 bases in between. This CDR3 has 15 amino acids. Looked up from germline, CDR1 is SNHLY and CDR2 is FYNNEI.

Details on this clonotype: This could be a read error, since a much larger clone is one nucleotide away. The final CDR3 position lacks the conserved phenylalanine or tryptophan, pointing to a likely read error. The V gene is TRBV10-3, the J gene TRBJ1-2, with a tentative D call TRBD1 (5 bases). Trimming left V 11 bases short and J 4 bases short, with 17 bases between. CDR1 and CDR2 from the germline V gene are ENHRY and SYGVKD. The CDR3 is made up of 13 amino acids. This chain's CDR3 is CALYAGVSYGYTY. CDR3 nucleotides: TGTGCCCTATACGCGGGGGTTAGCTATGGCTACACCTAC.

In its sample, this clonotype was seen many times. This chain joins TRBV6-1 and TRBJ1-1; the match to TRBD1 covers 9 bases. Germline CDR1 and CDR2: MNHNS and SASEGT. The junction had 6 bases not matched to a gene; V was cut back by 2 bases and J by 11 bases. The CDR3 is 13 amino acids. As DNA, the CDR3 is TGTGCCAGCAGTGAACGTACAGGGGGCTCGGCTTTCTTT. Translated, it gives CASSERTGGSAFF.

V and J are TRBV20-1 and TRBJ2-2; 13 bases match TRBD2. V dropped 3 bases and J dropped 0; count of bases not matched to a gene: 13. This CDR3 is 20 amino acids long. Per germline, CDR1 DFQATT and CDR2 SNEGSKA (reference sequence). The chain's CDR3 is CSASAMGTSGIVSNTGELFF. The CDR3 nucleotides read TGCAGTGCTAGCGCGATGGGGACTAGCGGGATCGTCTCGAACACCGGGGAGCTGTTTTTT.

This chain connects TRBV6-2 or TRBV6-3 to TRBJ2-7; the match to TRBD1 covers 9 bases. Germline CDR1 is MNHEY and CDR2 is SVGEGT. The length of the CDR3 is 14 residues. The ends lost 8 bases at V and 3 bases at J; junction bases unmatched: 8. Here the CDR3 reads CASDPGQGNYEQYF. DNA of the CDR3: TGTGCCAGCGACCCGGGACAGGGTAACTACGAGCAGTACTTC.

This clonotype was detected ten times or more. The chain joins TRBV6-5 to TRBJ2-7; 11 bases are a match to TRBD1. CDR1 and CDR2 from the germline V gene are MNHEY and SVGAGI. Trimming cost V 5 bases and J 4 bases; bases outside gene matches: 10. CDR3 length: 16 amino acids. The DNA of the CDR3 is TGTGCCAGCAGTCTGGAGGGGGGACAGGGGGGATACGAGCAGTACTTC. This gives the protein CASSLEGGQGGYEQYF.

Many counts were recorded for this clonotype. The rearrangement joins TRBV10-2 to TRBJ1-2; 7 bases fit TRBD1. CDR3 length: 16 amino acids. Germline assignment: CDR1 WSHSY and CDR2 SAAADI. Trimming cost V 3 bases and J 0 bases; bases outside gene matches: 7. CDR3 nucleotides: TGCGCCAGCAGTGATCCCCGACAGGGCGCTAACTATGGCTACACCTTC. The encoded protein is CASSDPRQGANYGYTF.

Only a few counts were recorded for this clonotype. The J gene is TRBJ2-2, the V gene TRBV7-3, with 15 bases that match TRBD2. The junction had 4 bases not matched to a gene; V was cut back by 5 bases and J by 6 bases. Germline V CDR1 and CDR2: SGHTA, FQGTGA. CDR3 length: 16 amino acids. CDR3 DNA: TGTGCCAGCAGCCAAGGACTAGCGGGAGGGCCCGGGGAGCTGTTTTTT. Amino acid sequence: CASSQGLAGGPGELFF.

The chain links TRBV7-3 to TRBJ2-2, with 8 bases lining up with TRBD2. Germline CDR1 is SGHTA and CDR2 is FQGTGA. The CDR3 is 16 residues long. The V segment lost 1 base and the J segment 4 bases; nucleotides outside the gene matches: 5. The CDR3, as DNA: TGTGCCAGCAGCTTAATCGCGGGAGGCAGCACCGGGGAGCTGTTTTTT. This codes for CASSLIAGGSTGELFF. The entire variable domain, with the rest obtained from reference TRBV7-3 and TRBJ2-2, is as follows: GAGVSQTPSNKVTEKGKYVELRCDPISGHTALYWYRQSLGQGPEFLIYFQGTGAADDSGLPNDRFFAVRPEGSVSTLKIQRTERGDSAVYLCASSLIAGGSTGELFFGEGSRLTVL.

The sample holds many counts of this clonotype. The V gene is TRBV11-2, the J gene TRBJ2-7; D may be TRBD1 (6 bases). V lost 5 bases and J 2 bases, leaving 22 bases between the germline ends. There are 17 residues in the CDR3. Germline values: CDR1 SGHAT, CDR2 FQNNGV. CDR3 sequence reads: CASSAHPDRENTYEQYF. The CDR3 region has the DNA TGTGCCAGCAGCGCTCACCCGGACAGAGAGAATACCTACGAGCAGTACTTC.

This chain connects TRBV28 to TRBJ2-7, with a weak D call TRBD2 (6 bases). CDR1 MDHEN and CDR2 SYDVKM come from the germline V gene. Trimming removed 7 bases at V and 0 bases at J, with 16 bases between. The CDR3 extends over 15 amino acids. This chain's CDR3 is CASTLRDASSYEQYF. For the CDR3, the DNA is TGTGCCAGCACCCTGCGGGACGCTAGCTCCTACGAGCAGTACTTC.

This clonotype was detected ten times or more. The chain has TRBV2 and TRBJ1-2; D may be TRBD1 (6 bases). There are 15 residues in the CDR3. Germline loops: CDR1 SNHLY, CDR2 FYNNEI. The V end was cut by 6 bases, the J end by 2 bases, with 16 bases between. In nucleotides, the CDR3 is TGTGCCAGCAGATCGGTGCGGGGGGCCAACTATGGCTACACCTTC. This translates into CASRSVRGANYGYTF.

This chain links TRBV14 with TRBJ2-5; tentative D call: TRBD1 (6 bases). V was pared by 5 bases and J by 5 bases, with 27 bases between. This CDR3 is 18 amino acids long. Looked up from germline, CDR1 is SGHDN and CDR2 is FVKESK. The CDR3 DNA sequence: TGTGCCAGCAGCGACAACAGAATAGGCAGGGGATTATTGGAGACCCAGTACTTC. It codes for CASSDNRIGRGLLETQYF.

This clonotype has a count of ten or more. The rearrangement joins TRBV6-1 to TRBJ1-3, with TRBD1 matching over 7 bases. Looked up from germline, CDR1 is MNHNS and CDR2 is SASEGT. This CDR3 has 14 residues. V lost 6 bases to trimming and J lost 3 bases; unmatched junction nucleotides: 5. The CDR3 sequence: CASRRGQGGNTIYF. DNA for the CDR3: TGTGCCAGCAGGAGGGGGCAAGGTGGAAACACCATATATTTT.

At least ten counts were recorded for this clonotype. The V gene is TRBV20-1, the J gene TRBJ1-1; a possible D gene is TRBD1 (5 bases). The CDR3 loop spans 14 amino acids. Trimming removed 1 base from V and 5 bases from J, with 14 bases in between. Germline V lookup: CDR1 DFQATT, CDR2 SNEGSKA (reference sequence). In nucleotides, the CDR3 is TGCAGTGCTAGAGGGCAGGGTTCACGGACTGAAGCTTTCTTT. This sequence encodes CSARGQGSRTEAFF.

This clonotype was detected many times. The CDR3 DNA is TGTGCCAGCAGCCACCATGGGACAGGAATAGAGACCCAGTACTTC. Translating gives CASSHHGTGIETQYF. V is TRBV9 and J is TRBJ2-5; 8 bases match TRBD1. Germline assignment: CDR1 SGDLS and CDR2 YYNGEE. The CDR3 has 15 residues. With 4 bases clipped from V and 4 bases from J, the junction kept 9 bases outside the gene matches.

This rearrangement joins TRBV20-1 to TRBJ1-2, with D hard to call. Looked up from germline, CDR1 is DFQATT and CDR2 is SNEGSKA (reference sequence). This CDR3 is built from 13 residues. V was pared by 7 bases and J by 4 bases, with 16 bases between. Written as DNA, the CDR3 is TGCAGTGTTCCAGGCGGCCGGGGCTATGGCTACACCTTC. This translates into CSVPGGRGYGYTF.

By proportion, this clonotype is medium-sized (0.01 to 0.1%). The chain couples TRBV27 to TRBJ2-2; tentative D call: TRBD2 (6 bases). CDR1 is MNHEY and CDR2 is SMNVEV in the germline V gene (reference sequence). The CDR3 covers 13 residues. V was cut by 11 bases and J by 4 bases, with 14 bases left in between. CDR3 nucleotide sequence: TGTGCCGTTCGGGAGCACGGCACCGGGGAGCTGTTTTTT. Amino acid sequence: CAVREHGTGELFF.